This TCR beta chain came from a study of glioma-infiltrating T cells after dendritic cell vaccination. The wider study: At biweekly intervals, patients got three intradermal dendritic cell vaccine injections.

The junction had 11 bases not matched to a gene; V was cut back by 5 bases and J by 7 bases. CDR1 SQVTM and CDR2 ANQGSEA come from the germline V gene. The CDR3 totals 16 residues. Using immunoSEQ multiplex PCR, the repertoire was profiled, and TCRdb retains in-frame clones only, with some absent. This table holds some 70,000 clones, about four fifths found once. Patients had residual fresh-frozen tumor tissue and more than two years of survival data. Isocitrate dehydrogenase mutation was absent in all glioblastoma patients. PBMC sampling occurred before vaccination, two weeks after the third dose, and at progression.

The chain employs TRBV29-1 and TRBJ2-2; 12 bases are a match to TRBD1. This material consisted of blood, taken before dendritic cell vaccination. The TCR was taken from a human donor with glioblastoma. CDR3 in amino acids: CSVLSWGQGAGGELFF. CDR3 bases: TGCAGCGTTCTATCTTGGGGACAGGGGGCGGGCGGGGAGCTGTTTTTT.